This T cell receptor (beta chain) was identified in a study of radiotherapy plus CTLA-4 blockade in lung cancer (dated 2018 in TCRdb). Study-level background: Among the enrolled patients, around 19% had an objective response, and 25% to 40% reached disease control. Here is what the overall study found, with its caveats: The strongest predictors of response, as reported, were early dynamic changes in blood T cell clones along with a rise in serum interferon-beta after radiation. After treatment with radiotherapy and ipilimumab, TCR clones that originated in tumors expanded in peripheral blood.

The library was produced with the immunoSEQ multiplex PCR assay. Entries here come from immuneACCESS through TCRdb and include only in-frame sequences with V and J called. Some clones fail to appear in such tables; in the studies checked, an unresolved V gene covers under half of the shortfall, and the cause of the remainder is unknown. The sample table lists tens of thousands of clones, around 81% of them with a count of one. The ten top clones hold 4% of the sample. The study tested focal radiation therapy combined with CTLA-4 blockade (ipilimumab) in patients with chemo-refractory metastatic non-small-cell lung cancer. About this clone: The antigen it recognizes is unknown. No per-base quality is available; no much larger clone lies one base away.

The CDR3 covers 13 residues, taking in both the cysteine and the phenylalanine. Just CDR3 DNA is preserved here, 39 bases in frame from base 1. Cut back by 4 bases and 6 bases, the V and J ends lie 9 bases apart. Looking up the germline V gene yields CDR1 SGHAT and CDR2 FQNNGV. The source is a human donor with non-small cell lung cancer who had a partial response to radiotherapy plus ipilimumab. Some clones in this sample may be carry-over from other donors' samples. This material consisted of peripheral blood, taken from a patient treated with radiotherapy plus ipilimumab. The V and J segments used are TRBV11-2 and TRBJ2-2, with no confident D gene call. CDR3 region: CASSYLSAGELFF. The DNA is TGTGCCAGCAGCTATCTGTCCGCCGGGGAGCTGTTTTTT.